Sequencing of this T cell receptor beta chain was carried out in a study of shared clonotypes between healthy human individuals. Study-wide results and caveats: The sharing of about 5% of naive CD4 clonotypes was seen across several donors. Some clonotypes were shared by all four sorted-subset donors, while others were not shared. The non-shared ones had lower generation probabilities than the shared ones.

The study separated CD4+ cells into CD45RA+ naive and CD45RA-negative memory subsets. Measured with immunoSEQ multiplex PCR; TCRdb has only the in-frame clones, and not every one. The sample shows about 2.3 million clones, about nine tenths of them seen only once. V was shortened by 0 bases and J by 10 bases, with 12 bases between the two germline ends. The length of the CDR3 is 13 residues. Per germline, CDR1 SGHDN and CDR2 FVKESK. Turning to this clone: Antigen: not known.

What was sequenced was naive CD4+ T cells from PBMCs. Subset: CD45RA+ positively selected. This TCR derives from a man aged 18 to 30 in good health. Some clones in this sample may be carry-over from other donors' samples. The chain uses TRBV14 and TRBJ1-1, with a weak D call TRBD1 (5 bases). CDR3 coding DNA: TGTGCCAGCAGCCAAGATCTTGTTAGGGGAGCTTTCTTT. This translates into CASSQDLVRGAFF.